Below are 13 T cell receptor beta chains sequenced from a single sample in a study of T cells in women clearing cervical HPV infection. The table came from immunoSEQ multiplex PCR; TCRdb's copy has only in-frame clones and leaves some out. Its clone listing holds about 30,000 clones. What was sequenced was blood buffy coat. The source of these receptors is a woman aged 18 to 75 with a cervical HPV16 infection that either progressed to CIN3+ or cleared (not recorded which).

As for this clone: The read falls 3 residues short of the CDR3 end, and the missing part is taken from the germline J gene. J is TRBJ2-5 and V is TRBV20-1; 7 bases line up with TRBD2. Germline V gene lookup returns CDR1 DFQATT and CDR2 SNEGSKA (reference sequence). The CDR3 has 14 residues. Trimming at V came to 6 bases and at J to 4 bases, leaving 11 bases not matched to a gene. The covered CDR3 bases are TGCAGTGCAAAAGCGGGATCTCATAGAGAGACC. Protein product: CSAKAGSHRET. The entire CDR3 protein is CSAKAGSHRETQYF.

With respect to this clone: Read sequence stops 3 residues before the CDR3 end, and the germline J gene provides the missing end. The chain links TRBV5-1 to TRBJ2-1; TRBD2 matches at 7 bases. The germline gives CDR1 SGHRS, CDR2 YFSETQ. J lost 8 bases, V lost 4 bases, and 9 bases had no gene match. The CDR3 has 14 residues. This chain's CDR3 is CASSPGLAVDEQFF. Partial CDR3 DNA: TGCGCCAGCAGCCCAGGGCTAGCGGTGGATGAG.

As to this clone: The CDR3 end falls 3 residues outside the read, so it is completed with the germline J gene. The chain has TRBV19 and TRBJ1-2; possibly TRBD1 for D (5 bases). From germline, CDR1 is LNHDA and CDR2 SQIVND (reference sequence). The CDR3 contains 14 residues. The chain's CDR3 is CATSGTSVHNDYTF. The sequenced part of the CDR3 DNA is TGTGCCACCTCTGGGACTAGCGTGCACAATGAC.

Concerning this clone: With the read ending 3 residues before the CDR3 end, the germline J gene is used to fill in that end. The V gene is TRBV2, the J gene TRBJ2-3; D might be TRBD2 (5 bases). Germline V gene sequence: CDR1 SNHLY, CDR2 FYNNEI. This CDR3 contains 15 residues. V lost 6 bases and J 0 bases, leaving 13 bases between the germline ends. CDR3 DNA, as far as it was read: TGTGCCAGCAGGCGTCTAGCACAGAGCACAGATACG. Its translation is CASRRLAQSTDT. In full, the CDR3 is CASRRLAQSTDTQYF.

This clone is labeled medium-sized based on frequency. The sequenced CDR3 bases are TGTGCCAGCTCACTCGGGACTAGCGGGAGAGGAGATACG. Translation gives CASSLGTSGRGDT. The whole CDR3 protein is CASSLGTSGRGDTQYF. This chain links TRBV18 with TRBJ2-3; the match to TRBD2 covers 14 bases. The read stops 3 residues short of the end of the CDR3; the missing end is completed from the germline J gene. The junction had 5 bases not matched to a gene; V was cut back by 4 bases and J by 5 bases. This CDR3 has 16 residues. CDR1 and CDR2 from the germline V gene are KGHSH and LQKENI.

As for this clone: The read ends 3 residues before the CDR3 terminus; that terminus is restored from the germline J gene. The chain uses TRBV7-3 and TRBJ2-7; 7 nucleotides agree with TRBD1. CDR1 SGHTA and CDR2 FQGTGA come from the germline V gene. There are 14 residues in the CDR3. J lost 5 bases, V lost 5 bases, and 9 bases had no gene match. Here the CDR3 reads CASSEQGRVDEQYF. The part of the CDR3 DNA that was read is TGTGCCAGCAGCGAACAGGGGAGAGTCGACGAG.

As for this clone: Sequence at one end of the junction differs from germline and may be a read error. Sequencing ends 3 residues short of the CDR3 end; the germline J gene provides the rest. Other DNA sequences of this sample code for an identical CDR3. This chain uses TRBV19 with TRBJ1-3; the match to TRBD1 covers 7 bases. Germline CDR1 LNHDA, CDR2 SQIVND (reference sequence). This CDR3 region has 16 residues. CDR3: CASSSGQASSGNTIYF. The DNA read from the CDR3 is TGTGCCAGTAGTTCCGGACAGGCGTCTTCTGGAAACACG.

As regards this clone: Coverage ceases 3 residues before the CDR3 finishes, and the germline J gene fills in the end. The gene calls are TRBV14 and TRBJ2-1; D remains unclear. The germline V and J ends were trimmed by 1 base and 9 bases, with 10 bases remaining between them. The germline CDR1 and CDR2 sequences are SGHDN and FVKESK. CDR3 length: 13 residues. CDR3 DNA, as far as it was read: TGTGCCAGCAGCCAAGTAACGGGTTCTGAG. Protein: CASSQVTGSE. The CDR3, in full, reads CASSQVTGSEQFF.

CDR3 bases read: TGTGCCAGCAGTTTACAGGGGTGGGATGGC. This gives the protein CASSLQGWDG. The complete CDR3 reads CASSLQGWDGYTF. V and J are TRBV2 and TRBJ1-2; 7 bases align to TRBD1. Read data end 3 residues before the CDR3 end; the end is taken from the germline J gene. Germline V gene data show CDR1 as SNHLY and CDR2 as FYNNEI. The CDR3 is 13 residues long. With V trimmed by 5 bases and J by 6 bases, 6 bases remained unmatched.

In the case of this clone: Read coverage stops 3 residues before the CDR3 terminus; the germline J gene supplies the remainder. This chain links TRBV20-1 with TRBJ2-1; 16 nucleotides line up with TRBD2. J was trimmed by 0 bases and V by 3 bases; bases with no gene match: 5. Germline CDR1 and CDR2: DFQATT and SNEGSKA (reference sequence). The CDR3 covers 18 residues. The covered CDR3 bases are TGCAGTGCTAGGACGGGACTAGCGGGAGGGAGCTCCTACAATGAG. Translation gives CSARTGLAGGSSYNE. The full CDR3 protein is CSARTGLAGGSSYNEQFF.

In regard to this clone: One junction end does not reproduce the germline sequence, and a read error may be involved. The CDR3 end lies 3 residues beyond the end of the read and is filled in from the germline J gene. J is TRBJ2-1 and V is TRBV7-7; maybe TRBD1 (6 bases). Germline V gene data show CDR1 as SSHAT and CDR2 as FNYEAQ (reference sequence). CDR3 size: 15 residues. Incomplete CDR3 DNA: TGTGCTAGCAGCTACAGGGTAAGCAGGGCCAATGAG. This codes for CASSYRVSRANE. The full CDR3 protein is CASSYRVSRANEQFF.

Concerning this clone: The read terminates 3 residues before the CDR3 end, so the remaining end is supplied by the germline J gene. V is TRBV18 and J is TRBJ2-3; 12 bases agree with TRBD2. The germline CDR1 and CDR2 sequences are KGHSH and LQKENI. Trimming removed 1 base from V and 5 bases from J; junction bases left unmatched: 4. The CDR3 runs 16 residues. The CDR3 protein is CASSPRLAGGRDTQYF. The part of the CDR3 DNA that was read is TGTGCCAGCTCACCACGTCTAGCGGGAGGGCGAGATACG.

CDR3 amino acids: CASSMGQQETQYF. Partial CDR3 DNA: TGTGCCAGTAGTATGGGGCAGCAAGAGACC. The chain has TRBV19 and TRBJ2-5, with D tentatively TRBD1 (5 bases). The CDR3 end is not reached by the read, which stops 3 residues before it; the germline J gene fills it in. The length of the CDR3 is 13 residues. In germline, CDR1 is LNHDA, CDR2 SQIVND (reference sequence). The V and J ends lost 3 bases and 2 bases respectively, with 7 bases between them. The entire variable domain, with the rest obtained from reference TRBV19 and TRBJ2-5, is as follows: DGGITQSPKYLFRKEGQNVTLSCEQNLNHDAMYWYRQDPGQGLRLIYYSQIVNDFQKGDIAEGYSVSREKKESFPLTVTSAQKNPTAFYLCASSMGQQETQYFGPGTRLLVL.